The 24 T cell receptor beta chains below were found in one sample sequenced in a study of vaccination and CD4 T cells after COVID-19. The antigens of these receptors remain unknown. The treatment was: roughly nine-day PBMC culture with coronavirus spike peptide pools or control peptides (ViraFEST assay). The Oncomine TCR Beta short-read assay sequenced DNA from cultured CD4+ T cells. MiXCR, applied by TCRdb to the PCR reads, yields one record per CDR3 protein. The data show around 13,000 distinct CDR3 sequences, approximately 54% seen once. The source material was CD4+ T cells from blood, cultured in vitro. The source is a human donor who had recovered from COVID-19.

This clonotype was seen only a few times. The J gene is TRBJ2-7, the V gene TRBV2; D might be TRBD2 (5 bases). Trimming left V 0 bases short and J 7 bases short, with 13 bases between. This CDR3 comprises 14 residues. Germline V gene lookup returns CDR1 SNHLY and CDR2 FYNNEI. CDR3 protein: CASSEALPRGEQYF. The CDR3, as DNA: TGTGCCAGCAGTGAAGCGCTTCCGAGAGGGGAGCAGTACTTC.

CDR3 coding DNA: TGTGCCACCAGCAGAGATCTTGGGGAGTTGGGCGGGGAGCTGTTTTTT. Amino acid sequence: CATSRDLGELGGELFF. The chain is built from TRBV15 and TRBJ2-2; D is perhaps TRBD2 (5 bases). The CDR3 has 16 amino acids. The V end lost 0 bases, the J end lost 7 bases, and 15 bases lay between the germline ends. The germline V gene has CDR1 LNHNV and CDR2 YYDKDF (reference sequence).

The sample holds one count of this clonotype. A far larger clone differs by one base, so this is likely a read error. The V gene is TRBV6-1, the J gene TRBJ2-7; 10 bases match TRBD1. The CDR3 consists of 16 residues. The germline V gene has CDR1 MNHNS and CDR2 SASEGT. CDR3 DNA: TGTGCCATCAGTGAGAGGTACGGGACAGGGGCGAACGAGCAGTACTTC. The encoded protein is CAISERYGTGANEQYF.

This clonotype occurred a few times. This chain uses TRBV2 with TRBJ2-2; D might be TRBD1 or TRBD2, each matching 5 bases. Trimming removed 4 bases from V and 5 bases from J, with 14 bases in between. CDR1 and CDR2 from the germline V gene are SNHLY and FYNNEI. The CDR3 consists of 15 residues. The CDR3 loop is CASSGVNRRTGELFF. Written as DNA, the CDR3 is TGTGCCAGCAGTGGGGTGAACAGGAGGACCGGGGAGCTGTTTTTT.

J is TRBJ1-5 and V is TRBV27, with 9 bases identical to TRBD1. This CDR3 comprises 15 residues. V was clipped by 6 bases and J by 6 bases; unmatched bases: 9. The germline gives CDR1 MNHEY, CDR2 SMNVEV (reference sequence). This chain's CDR3 is CASRQGAGLGQPQHF. The CDR3 DNA reads TGTGCCAGCAGACAGGGGGCGGGGCTAGGTCAGCCCCAGCATTTT.

In its sample, this clonotype was seen a few times. V is TRBV20-1 and J is TRBJ1-2; 7 bases map to TRBD1. Per the germline V gene, CDR1 is DFQATT and CDR2 is SNEGSKA (reference sequence). V was pared by 0 bases and J by 6 bases, with 7 bases of the junction left unmatched. This CDR3 contains 14 residues. CDR3 in DNA: TGCAGTGCTAGAGATCCGAAGGGGGCTGATGGCTACACCTTC. As protein: CSARDPKGADGYTF.

This rearrangement joins TRBV4-1 to TRBJ1-5; maybe TRBD1 (6 bases). The germline CDR1 and CDR2 sequences are MGHRA and YSYEKL. The CDR3 contains 15 residues. Trimming removed 5 bases from V and 1 base from J, with 12 bases in between. CDR3 residues: CASSYQGISNQPQHF. Here the CDR3 DNA reads TGCGCCAGCAGCTACCAGGGGATAAGCAATCAGCCCCAGCATTTT.

This clonotype was observed a few times. The gene calls are TRBV11-3 and TRBJ1-1, with D perhaps TRBD1 (5 bases). This CDR3 has 16 amino acids. V lost 3 bases and J 2 bases, leaving 16 bases between the germline ends. Germline assignment: CDR1 SGHNT and CDR2 YENEEA. This chain's CDR3 is CASSLGGRTSNTEAFF. As DNA, the CDR3 is TGTGCCAGCAGCTTGGGGGGAAGGACGTCTAACACTGAAGCTTTCTTT.

The chain is built from TRBV7-9 and TRBJ1-2; D possibly corresponds to TRBD1 (5 bases). Looked up from germline, CDR1 is SEHNR and CDR2 is FQNEAQ (reference sequence). V was clipped by 1 base and J by 3 bases, with 6 bases between them. The CDR3 contains 13 residues. The CDR3 is CASSLGGHYGYTF. Written as DNA, the CDR3 is TGTGCCAGCAGCTTAGGGGGACACTATGGCTACACCTTC.

The chain joins TRBV6-1 to TRBJ1-2, with a possible D match to TRBD1 (5 bases). The CDR3 loop spans 14 amino acids. Per germline, CDR1 MNHNS and CDR2 SASEGT. V was trimmed by 5 bases and J by 1 base, leaving 11 bases between them. The CDR3 bases are TGTGCCAGCAGTCCGGGACTGGATAACTATGGCTACACCTTC. Translating gives CASSPGLDNYGYTF.

This clonotype was seen only a few times. The V and J genes are TRBV19 and TRBJ1-2; 10 bases match TRBD1. After removal of 6 bases from V and 7 bases from J, the junction contained 11 bases not matched to a gene. Looked up from germline, CDR1 is LNHDA and CDR2 is SQIVND (reference sequence). This CDR3 comprises 15 residues. CDR3 in DNA: TGTGCCAGTAGAGAATCCGGGACAGGGGCGACTGGCTACACCTTC. This gives the protein CASRESGTGATGYTF.

The chain employs TRBV7-9 and TRBJ1-2; D is possibly TRBD1 (6 bases). The CDR3 is made up of 15 amino acids. CDR1 is SEHNR, CDR2 FQNEAQ, per germline (reference sequence). Trimming removed 2 bases at V and 6 bases at J, with 16 bases between. In DNA, the CDR3 is TGTGCCAGCAGCTTAAGCTCCAGGGGATTTGATGGCTACACCTTC. The encoded protein is CASSLSSRGFDGYTF.

The J gene is TRBJ2-4, the V gene TRBV6-1; D gene unclear. The CDR3 consists of 13 residues. Germline CDR1 MNHNS, CDR2 SASEGT. Trimming shortened V by 6 bases and J by 0 bases, and 6 bases separated the two germline ends. CDR3 loop: CASRNIAKNIQYF. The CDR3 bases are TGTGCCAGCAGAAATATAGCCAAAAACATTCAGTACTTC.

This chain uses TRBV19 with TRBJ2-2, with D uncertain. Germline CDR1 LNHDA, CDR2 SQIVND (reference sequence). The germline V and J ends were trimmed by 2 bases and 1 base, with 8 bases remaining between them. The CDR3 contains 15 residues. The CDR3 DNA is TGTGCCAGTAGTATACGCCCCAGGAACACCGGGGAGCTGTTTTTT. This gives the protein CASSIRPRNTGELFF.

The chain carries TRBV10-3 and TRBJ2-1, with 9 bases that match TRBD2. The germline gives CDR1 ENHRY, CDR2 SYGVKD. The V gene end was trimmed by 0 bases and the J gene end by 6 bases; junction bases not matched to a gene: 6. The CDR3 has 16 amino acids. The CDR3 DNA reads as TGTGCCATCAGTGAGTCGGCTGGGACTAGCTCCAATGAGCAGTTCTTC. Translated, it gives CAISESAGTSSNEQFF.

This clonotype came up a few times. The chain carries TRBV6-1 and TRBJ1-5; 7 bases agree with TRBD1. In germline, CDR1 is MNHNS, CDR2 SASEGT. V shed 3 bases, J shed 4 bases, and the junction held 18 bases outside the gene matches. The CDR3 is made up of 19 amino acids. The CDR3, as DNA: TGTGCCAGCAGTGATCAATACTACATCTTACAGGGGCCTAATCAGCCCCAGCATTTT. Its translation: CASSDQYYILQGPNQPQHF.

The V call is TRBV18, the J call TRBJ1-5; D is uncertain. CDR1 KGHSH and CDR2 LQKENI come from the germline V gene. The V end lost 2 bases, the J end lost 3 bases, and 8 bases lay between the germline ends. This CDR3 contains 14 residues. CDR3 in DNA: TGTGCCAGCTCACCAGGGCAGAACAATCAGCCCCAGCATTTT. Its protein is CASSPGQNNQPQHF.

This clonotype has a handful of counts. The chain employs TRBV6-4 and TRBJ2-2; D is possibly TRBD2 (5 bases). The V gene's germline CDR1 is MRHNA and CDR2 SNTAGT. Trimming shortened V by 3 bases and J by 4 bases, and 6 bases separated the two germline ends. The CDR3 runs 13 residues. CDR3 sequence reads: CASSEAVTGELFF. CDR3 bases: TGTGCCAGCAGTGAAGCGGTCACCGGGGAGCTGTTTTTT.

This clonotype was recorded once. This chain joins TRBV28 and TRBJ1-1; 9 nucleotides match TRBD1. The ends lost 6 bases at V and 5 bases at J; junction bases unmatched: 7. There are 14 residues in the CDR3. From germline, CDR1 is MDHEN and CDR2 SYDVKM. The CDR3: CASRTGTGRTEAFF. In DNA form, the CDR3 reads TGTGCCAGCAGAACCGGGACAGGGAGAACTGAAGCTTTCTTT. Full variable domain (outside the CDR3, taken from reference TRBV28 and TRBJ1-1): DVKVTQSSRYLVKRTGEKVFLECVQDMDHENMFWYRQDPGLGLRLIYFSYDVKMKEKGDIPEGYSVSREKKERFSLILESASTNQTSMYLCASRTGTGRTEAFFGQGTRLTVV.

V and J are TRBV19 and TRBJ2-5; 8 bases are shared with TRBD2. Trimming at V came to 6 bases and at J to 5 bases, leaving 11 bases not matched to a gene. Germline values: CDR1 LNHDA, CDR2 SQIVND (reference sequence). The CDR3 has 15 amino acids. This chain's CDR3 is CASSTASGRGETQYF. CDR3 DNA sequence: TGTGCCAGTAGCACGGCCAGCGGGAGAGGGGAGACCCAGTACTTC.

This sequence joins TRBV2 and TRBJ2-3; 8 positions match TRBD2. This CDR3 comprises 15 residues. V dropped 7 bases and J dropped 6; count of bases not matched to a gene: 12. Germline V CDR1 and CDR2: SNHLY, FYNNEI. The CDR3: CASKNQGLAGDTQYF. The CDR3, as DNA: TGTGCCAGCAAAAACCAAGGACTAGCAGGCGATACGCAGTATTTT.

V and J are TRBV27 and TRBJ2-1; no firm D call. Germline assignment: CDR1 MNHEY and CDR2 SMNVEV (reference sequence). This CDR3 is built from 12 residues. Deletions cut 8 bases from V and 6 bases from J, with 11 bases between. CDR3: CASQREANEQFF. Written as DNA, the CDR3 is TGTGCCAGCCAACGTGAGGCCAATGAGCAGTTCTTC.

The gene calls are TRBV20-1 and TRBJ1-4, with 7 bases aligning to TRBD1. V shed 6 bases and J 10 bases; nucleotides not matched to a gene: 14. The CDR3 sequence is 14 residues long. Germline V lookup: CDR1 DFQATT, CDR2 SNEGSKA (reference sequence). Here the CDR3 reads CSAPDREVEGKLFF. The CDR3 coding sequence is TGCAGTGCGCCCGACAGGGAGGTCGAGGGAAAACTGTTTTTT.

Here the CDR3 DNA reads TGTGCCAGCAGTTTCAGGAATCCTTCGGATTCACCCCTCCACTTT. Translation gives CASSFRNPSDSPLHF. The chain couples TRBV27 to TRBJ1-6; D not resolved. Trimming pared 3 bases from V and 8 bases from J, leaving 14 bases between. Germline CDR1 reads MNHEY; CDR2 reads SMNVEV (reference sequence). The CDR3 spans 15 residues.